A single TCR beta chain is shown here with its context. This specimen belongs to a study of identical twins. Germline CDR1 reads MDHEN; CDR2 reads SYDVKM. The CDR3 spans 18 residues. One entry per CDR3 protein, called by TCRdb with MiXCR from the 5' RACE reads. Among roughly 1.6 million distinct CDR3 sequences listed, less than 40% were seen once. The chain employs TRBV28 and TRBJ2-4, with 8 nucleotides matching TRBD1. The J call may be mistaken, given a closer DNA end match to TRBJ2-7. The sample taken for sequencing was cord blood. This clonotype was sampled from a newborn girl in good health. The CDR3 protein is CASSAPLWRDRRFYEQYF. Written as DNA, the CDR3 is TGTGCCAGCAGTGCCCCTCTATGGCGGGACAGGCGCTTTTACGAGCAGTACTTC.